The sequence of this TCR beta chain was determined in a study of regulatory T cells in long-lasting Graves disease. This clonotype was counted between two and nine times. The time point: newly diagnosed GD, antithyroid drugs for less than 3 months. PBMC-derived RNA was used for the TCR library. V gave up 2 bases and J gave up 10 bases, with 9 bases separating them. The CDR3 loop spans 11 amino acids. Germline CDR1 reads DFQATT; CDR2 reads SNEGSKA (reference sequence). With iRepertoire HTBI primers and Arm-PCR of CDR3 regions, TCR beta libraries were built. TCRdb re-called the multiplex PCR reads with MiXCR, one entry per CDR3 protein. The sample comprises around 480,000 distinct CDR3 sequences, 15% to 20% of which are singletons, and more than 9% rests with the top ten. This same sample was also taken into another study, of T cells in Graves' hyperthyroidism and ophthalmopathy. That work states: Ophthalmopathy and stable hyperthyroidism were separated by a 13 V-J model.

The sequence came from a man between 40 and 49 years old with Graves disease. The chain uses TRBV20-1 and TRBJ1-5, with unresolved D. The sample was peripheral blood mononuclear cells (PBMCs), taken at new diagnosis, from a patient treated with antithyroid drugs. The chain's CDR3 is CSARLAGPQHF. The CDR3, as DNA: TGCAGTGCTAGATTGGCAGGACCCCAGCATTTT.